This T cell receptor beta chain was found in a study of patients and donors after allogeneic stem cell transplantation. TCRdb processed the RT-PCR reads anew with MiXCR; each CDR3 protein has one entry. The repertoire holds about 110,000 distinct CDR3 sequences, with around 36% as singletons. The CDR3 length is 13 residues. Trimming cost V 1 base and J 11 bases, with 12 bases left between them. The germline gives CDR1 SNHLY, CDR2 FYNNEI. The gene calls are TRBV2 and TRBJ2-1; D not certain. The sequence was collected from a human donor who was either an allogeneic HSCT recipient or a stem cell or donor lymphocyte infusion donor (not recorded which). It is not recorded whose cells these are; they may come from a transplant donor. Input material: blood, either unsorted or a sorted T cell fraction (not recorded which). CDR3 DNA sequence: TGTGCCAGCAGTGAAGAGGTGACAATGAAGCAGTTCTTC. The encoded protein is CASSEEVTMKQFF.